This TCR beta chain was obtained from a study of CD8+ T cells in alopecia areata. Treatment meaning: oral pan-JAK inhibitor, 5-10 mg twice daily. Germline V gene data show CDR1 as SQVTM and CDR2 as ANQGSEA. The ends were cut back, 0 bases at V and 2 bases at J, with 5 bases in the middle. There are 13 residues in the CDR3. RNA was isolated and reverse transcribed to cDNA, the sequencing template. Generated by immunoSEQ multiplex PCR, the TCRdb table keeps only in-frame clones and is missing some. In the table there are fewer than 150,000 clones, approximately 80% of which are singletons. The V gene is TRBV29-1, the J gene TRBJ1-3, with unresolved D. Sequencing was performed on CD8+ T cells sorted from blood, taken at week 4, from a patient treated with tofacitinib. The TCR sequence derives from a human donor with alopecia areata. CDR3 bases: TGCAGCGTTGAAGAGGGTGCTGGAAACACCATATATTTT. Its protein is CSVEEGAGNTIYF. Looking up the rest from reference TRBV29-1 and TRBJ1-3 gives the full variable domain: SAVISQKPSRDICQRGTSLTIQCQVDSQVTMMFWYRQQPGQSLTLIATANQGSEATYESGFVIDKFPISRPNLTFSTLTVSNMSPEDSSIYLCSVEEGAGNTIYFGEGSWLTVV.